One sample yielded the 30 T cell receptor beta chains listed below, sequenced in a study of cytomegalovirus exposure and HLA in healthy donors. PCR used 60 Vbeta primers and 13 Jbeta primers. Sequencing was performed with immunoSEQ multiplex PCR; in TCRdb, only in-frame clones are kept and a portion is missing. The sample consists of about 150,000 clones, about 85% of them appearing once. Sequencing was done on a sample of PBMCs. The receptors were gathered from a man in his thirties or forties in good health and CMV-seropositive.

V and J are TRBV6-1 and TRBJ2-7; D possibly corresponds to TRBD2 (7 bases). The CDR3 is 15 residues long. Germline V gene lookup returns CDR1 MNHNS and CDR2 SASEGT. V gave up 5 bases and J gave up 6 bases, with 20 bases separating them. CDR3 nucleotide sequence: TGTGCCAGCAGTTCTCCGGGGGCTGGGGGGGGCGAGCAGTACTTC. Protein sequence: CASSSPGAGGGEQYF.

The genes are TRBV6-6 and TRBJ2-7; TRBD1 agrees at 8 bases. The junction had 15 bases not matched to a gene; V was cut back by 5 bases and J by 6 bases. Looked up from germline, CDR1 is MNHNY and CDR2 is SVGAGI (reference sequence). The CDR3 loop spans 16 amino acids. The CDR3 is CASSPLGPDRESEQYF. In DNA form, the CDR3 reads TGTGCCAGCAGTCCCTTGGGTCCGGACAGGGAATCCGAGCAGTACTTC.

The CDR3 DNA reads as TGTGCCAGCAGCCAAGAGATAATAGCGGGAGGAGAGGTGGGGGAGCTGTTTTTT. Translated: CASSQEIIAGGEVGELFF. The J gene is TRBJ2-2, the V gene TRBV4-2; 10 nucleotides match TRBD2. Germline CDR1 and CDR2: LGHNA and YNFKEQ. This CDR3 spans 18 amino acids. The trim removed 0 bases at V and 8 bases at J, leaving 12 bases unmatched.

This clone was observed once. The chain joins TRBV30 to TRBJ2-3, with 7 bases matching TRBD1. The CDR3 length is 12 residues. V shed 8 bases and J 4 bases; nucleotides not matched to a gene: 6. Germline loops: CDR1 GTSNPN, CDR2 SVGIG (reference sequence). In nucleotides, the CDR3 is TGTGCCGCTAACAGGGGTGCAGATACGCAGTATTTT. Residues: CAANRGADTQYF.

The CDR3 here is CASRGTSGRKDEQFF. The DNA of the CDR3 is TGTGCCAGCAGGGGGACTAGCGGGAGGAAAGATGAGCAGTTCTTC. The chain combines TRBV5-4 with TRBJ2-1; 15 bases fit TRBD2. Germline CDR1 and CDR2: SGHNT and YYREEE (reference sequence). The CDR3 runs to 15 residues. J lost 8 bases, V lost 5 bases, and 5 bases had no gene match.

This chain connects TRBV19 to TRBJ2-3; TRBD1 matches at 8 bases. The CDR3 is made up of 15 amino acids. Trimming at V came to 6 bases and at J to 3 bases, leaving 8 bases not matched to a gene. CDR1 and CDR2 from the germline V gene are LNHDA and SQIVND (reference sequence). CDR3 nucleotide sequence: TGTGCCAGTAGATATCAGGGGGCCGGGACAGATACGCAGTATTTT. Protein sequence: CASRYQGAGTDTQYF.

This chain connects TRBV7-8 to TRBJ1-2; 7 nucleotides agree with TRBD1. CDR3 length: 13 residues. Germline values: CDR1 SGHVS, CDR2 FQNEAQ. V was pared by 5 bases and J by 2 bases, with 2 bases of the junction left unmatched. The DNA for the CDR3 is TGTGCCAGCAGCCCGGACAGGAACTATGGCTACACCTTC. Protein product: CASSPDRNYGYTF.

This clone is a singleton in its sample. V is TRBV28 and J is TRBJ2-3, with D possibly matching TRBD1 (5 bases). The CDR3 extends over 13 amino acids. Germline V gives CDR1 MDHEN, CDR2 SYDVKM. Trimming removed 10 bases at V and 3 bases at J, with 14 bases between. The CDR3 protein is CATLLPGTDTQYF. The CDR3 DNA is TGTGCCACCCTCCTCCCAGGGACAGATACGCAGTATTTT. The full variable domain, with the rest looked up from reference TRBV28 and TRBJ2-3, is DVKVTQSSRYLVKRTGEKVFLECVQDMDHENMFWYRQDPGLGLRLIYFSYDVKMKEKGDIPEGYSVSREKKERFSLILESASTNQTSMYLCATLLPGTDTQYFGPGTRLTVL.

The chain is built from TRBV2 and TRBJ2-1; TRBD1 might be the D (5 bases). The CDR3 length is 14 residues. V lost 4 bases, J lost 4 bases, and 11 bases lay in between. CDR1 is SNHLY and CDR2 is FYNNEI in the germline V gene. CDR3 nucleotide sequence: TGTGCCAGCAGTGGTCAGGGCTTTTACAATGAGCAGTTCTTC. It translates to CASSGQGFYNEQFF.

The table lists this clone with a few counts. This sequence joins TRBV14 and TRBJ2-7; D is possibly TRBD2 (5 bases). V lost 1 base and J lost 2, with 15 bases in between. This CDR3 region has 16 residues. Looked up from germline, CDR1 is SGHDN and CDR2 is FVKESK. The CDR3 bases are TGTGCCAGCAGCCAAGTAGGAGGCAGAGGGCCCTACGAGCAGTACTTC. It translates to CASSQVGGRGPYEQYF.

The chain recombines TRBV19 with TRBJ1-5; 9 positions agree with TRBD1. The CDR3 is 15 residues long. The V gene's germline CDR1 is LNHDA and CDR2 SQIVND (reference sequence). V was pared by 7 bases and J by 2 bases, with 6 bases of the junction left unmatched. CDR3 residues: CASIGTGSRNQPQHF. The DNA of the CDR3 is TGTGCCAGTATAGGGACAGGGTCTCGCAATCAGCCCCAGCATTTT.

This clone has just a few counts. This chain joins TRBV14 and TRBJ2-2; TRBD2 agrees at 9 bases. The CDR3 is made up of 14 amino acids. Germline V lookup: CDR1 SGHDN, CDR2 FVKESK. V shed 8 bases, J shed 6 bases, and the junction held 7 bases outside the gene matches. The CDR3 protein is CASSSGRLAGELFF. In DNA form, the CDR3 reads TGTGCCAGCTCGAGCGGGAGGCTTGCCGGGGAGCTGTTTTTT.

The chain recombines TRBV10-3 with TRBJ2-5, with D tentatively TRBD1 (6 bases). The V gene lost 4 bases and the J gene lost 3 bases, with 6 bases spanning the gap. Germline values: CDR1 ENHRY, CDR2 SYGVKD. This CDR3 has 12 amino acids. CDR3 region: CAISGTEETQYF. CDR3 DNA sequence: TGTGCCATCAGTGGGACAGAAGAGACCCAGTACTTC.

The rearrangement links TRBV10-3 to TRBJ1-1; tentative D call: TRBD1 (6 bases). Germline CDR1 reads ENHRY; CDR2 reads SYGVKD. The CDR3 is made up of 13 amino acids. The V gene lost 3 bases and the J gene lost 6 bases, with 11 bases spanning the gap. CDR3 region: CAISDPGTSEAFF. CDR3 coding DNA: TGTGCCATCAGTGATCCGGGGACATCTGAAGCTTTCTTT.

This chain connects TRBV4-1 to TRBJ2-1, with 9 positions matching TRBD2. The ends lost 5 bases at V and 7 bases at J; junction bases unmatched: 3. The CDR3 is 13 residues long. In germline, CDR1 is MGHRA, CDR2 YSYEKL. CDR3 bases: TGCGCCAGCAGCACCCTAGCGGGGAATGAGCAGTTCTTC. Its protein is CASSTLAGNEQFF.

V usage is TRBV5-1 and J usage is TRBJ2-2; the match to TRBD2 covers 10 bases. This CDR3 spans 16 amino acids. In germline, CDR1 is SGHRS, CDR2 YFSETQ. J gave up 4 bases and V 6 bases, and 9 bases lay outside the gene matches. The CDR3 loop reads CASIELAGVATGELFF. CDR3 DNA sequence: TGCGCCAGCATCGAGCTAGCGGGAGTGGCCACCGGGGAGCTGTTTTTT.

The rearrangement uses TRBV6-5 and TRBJ2-7, with 8 bases fitting TRBD2. The CDR3 extends over 16 amino acids. V shed 0 bases, J shed 2 bases, and the junction held 6 bases outside the gene matches. In germline, CDR1 is MNHEY, CDR2 SVGAGI. The CDR3 sequence: CASSYSFGGATYEQYF. CDR3 in DNA: TGTGCCAGCAGTTACTCGTTCGGGGGGGCTACCTACGAGCAGTACTTC.

This clone occurred a few times. The rearrangement uses TRBV14 and TRBJ2-3; D is unclear. CDR1 is SGHDN, CDR2 FVKESK, per germline. This CDR3 spans 12 amino acids. Trimming left V 4 bases short and J 3 bases short, with 5 bases between. For the CDR3, the DNA is TGTGCCAGCAGCCCCCGTACAGATACGCAGTATTTT. Translation gives CASSPRTDTQYF.

V gene TRBV4-2 combines with J gene TRBJ2-3; 9 nucleotides line up with TRBD2. Germline loops: CDR1 LGHNA, CDR2 YNFKEQ. The J segment lost 5 bases and the V segment lost 3 bases, leaving 12 bases of the junction unmatched. The CDR3 contains 17 residues. The DNA for the CDR3 is TGTGCCAGCAGCCACCCCCCGGGCGGGAGGGAGTTAGATACGCAGTATTTT. Translated: CASSHPPGGRELDTQYF.

The chain is built from TRBV5-4 and TRBJ2-7, with TRBD1 matching over 8 bases. Germline CDR1 is SGHNT and CDR2 is YYREEE (reference sequence). This CDR3 comprises 14 residues. V shed 5 bases and J 4 bases; nucleotides not matched to a gene: 8. CDR3 DNA sequence: TGTGCCAGCAGTCGTGGACAGGGCGAGTACGAGCAGTACTTC. It encodes CASSRGQGEYEQYF.

V gene TRBV30 combines with J gene TRBJ2-7, with 14 bases matching TRBD2. Germline V gene sequence: CDR1 GTSNPN, CDR2 SVGIG (reference sequence). The V segment lost 8 bases and the J segment 2 bases; nucleotides outside the gene matches: 2. The CDR3 loop spans 13 amino acids. CDR3 in amino acids: CAGTSGGTYEQYF. CDR3 nucleotide sequence: TGTGCCGGGACTAGCGGGGGCACCTACGAGCAGTACTTC.

The gene calls are TRBV20-1 and TRBJ2-1; no clear D gene. The CDR3 is made up of 11 amino acids. Between the trimmed V and J ends, which lost 3 bases and 5 bases, there was a span of 5 bases. CDR1 is DFQATT and CDR2 is SNEGSKA in the germline V gene (reference sequence). In DNA form, the CDR3 reads TGCAGTGCTAGCCAGAACAATGAGCAGTTCTTC. Translating it yields CSASQNNEQFF.

The chain couples TRBV11-2 to TRBJ2-7; 9 bases align to TRBD1. Losses at the gene ends were 3 bases for V and 5 bases for J; bases not matched to a gene: 2. Germline V gives CDR1 SGHAT, CDR2 FQNNGV. The CDR3 is 13 amino acids. This chain's CDR3 is CASSLDRGHEQYF. As DNA, the CDR3 is TGTGCCAGCAGCTTGGACAGGGGCCACGAGCAGTACTTC.

The chain uses TRBV7-2 and TRBJ2-5, with 13 bases that match TRBD2. J lost 3 bases, V lost 5 bases, and 9 bases had no gene match. In germline, CDR1 is SGHTA, CDR2 FQGNSA. CDR3 size: 17 residues. The CDR3 nucleotides read TGTGCCAGCAGCCAAGTACTAGCGGGAGGGAAGAAAGAGACCCAGTACTTC. Translated: CASSQVLAGGKKETQYF.

The chain links TRBV7-3 to TRBJ1-1, with 8 bases that match TRBD1. Germline CDR1 and CDR2: SGHTA and FQGTGA. Losses at the gene ends were 2 bases for V and 1 base for J; bases not matched to a gene: 0. CDR3 length: 14 amino acids. The CDR3 reads CASSLDRGNTEAFF. The CDR3 nucleotides are TGTGCCAGCAGCTTAGACAGGGGGAACACTGAAGCTTTCTTT.

The chain combines TRBV20-1 with TRBJ2-1; D not resolved. Germline V CDR1 and CDR2: DFQATT, SNEGSKA (reference sequence). V shed 3 bases and J shed 6 bases, with 6 bases lying between them. CDR3 size: 11 residues. CDR3 bases: TGCAGTGCTAGGAACGGCAATGAGCAGTTCTTC. Protein sequence: CSARNGNEQFF.

This chain joins TRBV5-6 and TRBJ1-1, with D uncertain. The CDR3 is 12 amino acids. Germline V gene sequence: CDR1 SGHDT, CDR2 YYEEEE. V was shortened by 4 bases and J by 8 bases, with 12 bases between the two germline ends. CDR3 nucleotides: TGTGCCAGCAGCCGCCGTATGGCCGAAGCTTTCTTT. Translating gives CASSRRMAEAFF. The full variable domain, rest sourced from reference TRBV5-6 and TRBJ1-1, is DAGVTQSPTHLIKTRGQQVTLRCSPKSGHDTVSWYQQALGQGPQFIFQYYEEEERQRGNFPDRFSGHQFPNYSSELNVNALLLGDSALYLCASSRRMAEAFFGQGTRLTVV.

This rearrangement joins TRBV14 to TRBJ1-2; perhaps TRBD1 as D (5 bases). CDR3 length: 13 residues. V lost 4 bases and J lost 7, with 13 bases in between. Per the germline V gene, CDR1 is SGHDN and CDR2 is FVKESK. Written as DNA, the CDR3 is TGTGCCAGCAGCCTCCGGGACTGGAGTGGCTACACCTTC. Translated, it gives CASSLRDWSGYTF.

J is TRBJ2-1 and V is TRBV5-1; D unresolved. The CDR3 is 16 residues long. The germline gives CDR1 SGHRS, CDR2 YFSETQ. V lost 0 bases, J lost 9 bases, and 19 bases lay in between. This CDR3 reads CASSLDLGRSGREQFF. Written as DNA, the CDR3 is TGCGCCAGCAGCTTGGATCTAGGCCGATCGGGTCGTGAGCAGTTCTTC.

V is TRBV7-9 and J is TRBJ2-2; 10 bases match TRBD1. V lost 3 bases to trimming and J lost 6 bases; unmatched junction nucleotides: 4. The CDR3 extends over 15 amino acids. In germline, CDR1 is SEHNR, CDR2 FQNEAQ (reference sequence). The CDR3 DNA reads TGTGCCAGCAGCTTCGGGACAGGGGAACCCGGGGAGCTGTTTTTT. It codes for CASSFGTGEPGELFF.